One and the same sample provided the 27 T cell receptor beta chains below, sequenced in a study of shared clonotypes between healthy human individuals. Method: immunoSEQ multiplex PCR; TCRdb's copy keeps in-frame clones and lacks some. The sample includes 1.4 million to 1.5 million clones, 96% of them seen just once. Sequenced sample: naive CD4+ T cells sorted from blood. The subset is: CD45RA+ positively selected. The receptors were sampled from a man aged 25 to 40 in good health.

This chain joins TRBV5-1 and TRBJ2-2; D gene uncertain. Germline loops: CDR1 SGHRS, CDR2 YFSETQ. The CDR3 has 15 residues. V was clipped by 2 bases and J by 0 bases, with 8 bases between them. The CDR3 coding sequence is TGCGCCAGCAGCTTCCGAATGCCGAACACCGGGGAGCTGTTTTTT. This gives the protein CASSFRMPNTGELFF.

This chain links TRBV2 with TRBJ2-2; 12 bases are a match to TRBD2. The CDR3 consists of 19 residues. The germline V gene has CDR1 SNHLY and CDR2 FYNNEI. Trimming at V came to 10 bases and at J to 5 bases, leaving 20 bases not matched to a gene. The CDR3 DNA reads as TGTGCCACCCATAAATGGGGAACTAGCGGGAGGAGTAGGACCGGGGAGCTGTTTTTT. It encodes CATHKWGTSGRSRTGELFF.

This clone has just one count. The chain recombines TRBV5-1 with TRBJ2-2, with TRBD2 as a possible D gene (6 bases). The germline V gene has CDR1 SGHRS and CDR2 YFSETQ. V was cut by 3 bases and J by 3 bases, with 15 bases left in between. The length of the CDR3 is 16 residues. CDR3 protein: CASSSRDAGYTGELFF. The CDR3 DNA is TGCGCCAGCAGCTCTAGGGACGCGGGGTACACCGGGGAGCTGTTTTTT.

On this clone itself: Other DNA sequences in the same sample also yield this CDR3. The chain links TRBV5-1 to TRBJ2-1; D is uncertain. The CDR3 consists of 11 residues. The V end lost 0 bases, the J end lost 9 bases, and 4 bases lay between the germline ends. Germline-derived CDR1 and CDR2 are SGHRS and YFSETQ. The CDR3 protein is CASSLEVEQFF. CDR3 in DNA: TGCGCCAGCAGCTTGGAGGTTGAGCAGTTCTTC.

This chain connects TRBV5-1 to TRBJ1-2; D is unresolved. V was clipped by 0 bases and J by 5 bases, with 17 bases between them. This CDR3 has 16 residues. Germline lookup yields CDR1 SGHRS and CDR2 YFSETQ. CDR3 in amino acids: CASSLGPSGSGYGYTF. The CDR3 DNA sequence: TGCGCCAGCAGCTTGGGACCTTCCGGTAGCGGGTATGGCTACACCTTC.

The V gene is TRBV5-5, the J gene TRBJ1-5; D is undetermined. Germline-derived CDR1 and CDR2 are SGHKS and YYEKEE (reference sequence). Trimming stripped 4 bases from V and 1 base from J, with 6 bases between. This CDR3 contains 13 residues. The CDR3 nucleotides read TGTGCCAGCAGCGGCGACAGCAATCAGCCCCAGCATTTT. This encodes CASSGDSNQPQHF.

The CDR3 nucleotides read TGTGCCAGCAGCTCCAGCCGGGGGATATACGAGCAGTACTTC. Encoded protein: CASSSSRGIYEQYF. This chain uses TRBV7-9 with TRBJ2-7; tentative D call: TRBD2 (6 bases). The germline V gene has CDR1 SEHNR and CDR2 FQNEAQ (reference sequence). The CDR3 has 14 residues. The ends were cut back, 4 bases at V and 4 bases at J, with 14 bases in the middle.

This sequence joins TRBV7-9 and TRBJ2-6; possible D gene TRBD1, 5 bases. Trimming took 2 bases from V and 2 from J, leaving 7 bases between them. Germline V CDR1 and CDR2: SEHNR, FQNEAQ (reference sequence). The CDR3 spans 15 residues. CDR3 nucleotide sequence: TGTGCCAGCAGCTTAATACAGGCTGGGGCCAACGTCCTGACTTTC. It is translated as CASSLIQAGANVLTF.

The chain joins TRBV9 to TRBJ1-2; TRBD1 agrees at 8 bases. The CDR3 has 14 residues. Germline V CDR1 and CDR2: SGDLS, YYNGEE. V shed 4 bases, J shed 9 bases, and the junction held 11 bases outside the gene matches. CDR3 sequence: CASSPPGQAWRYTF. For the CDR3, the DNA is TGTGCCAGCAGCCCTCCGGGACAGGCTTGGCGCTACACCTTC. Supplemented by reference TRBV9 and TRBJ1-2, the full variable domain reads DSGVTQTPKHLITATGQRVTLRCSPRSGDLSVYWYQQSLDQGLQFLIQYYNGEERAKGNILERFSAQQFPDLHSELNLSSLELGDSALYFCASSPPGQAWRYTFGSGTRLTVV.

J is TRBJ2-7 and V is TRBV25-1; 8 bases agree with TRBD2. V shed 1 base and J 4 bases; nucleotides not matched to a gene: 3. Germline-derived CDR1 and CDR2 are MGHDK and SYGVNS. The CDR3 length is 14 residues. The CDR3, as DNA: TGTGCCAGCAGTGAATCCGGGAGGGTGTACGAGCAGTACTTC. It specifies CASSESGRVYEQYF.

The CDR3 DNA follows: TGCGCCAGCAGCTTGATCTCTAACTATGGCTACACCTTC. Its translation: CASSLISNYGYTF. The rearrangement joins TRBV5-1 to TRBJ1-2, with no clear D. Per germline, CDR1 SGHRS and CDR2 YFSETQ. The CDR3 is 13 residues long. Trimming pared 1 base from V and 0 bases from J, leaving 4 bases between.

The chain employs TRBV6-5 and TRBJ2-3; TRBD2 matches at 8 bases. From germline, CDR1 is MNHEY and CDR2 SVGAGI. V gave up 2 bases and J gave up 7 bases; unmatched junction bases: 8. This CDR3 is 15 amino acids long. The CDR3 DNA sequence: TGTGCCAGCAGTTACAGGCCTAGCGGGCGTAATACGCAGTATTTT. It specifies CASSYRPSGRNTQYF.

This clone was counted once. The chain carries TRBV18 and TRBJ1-4; D remains unclear. The CDR3 covers 14 residues. Trimming cost V 3 bases and J 14 bases, with 19 bases left between them. The germline V gene encodes CDR1 KGHSH and CDR2 LQKENI. CDR3 sequence (DNA): TGTGCCAGCTCACCCCTTTCCGGCCCAGTAGATCTGTTTTTT. Translated, it gives CASSPLSGPVDLFF. The variable domain in full, with the rest retrieved from reference TRBV18 and TRBJ1-4, is NAGVMQNPRHLVRRRGQEARLRCSPMKGHSHVYWYRQLPEEGLKFMVYLQKENIIDESGMPKERFSAEFPKEGPSILRIQQVVRGDSAAYFCASSPLSGPVDLFFGSGTQLSVL.

This chain uses TRBV13 with TRBJ2-3; 8 bases map to TRBD2. V was pared by 5 bases and J by 2 bases, with 9 bases of the junction left unmatched. CDR3 length: 16 amino acids. Germline V gene sequence: CDR1 PRHDT, CDR2 FYEKMQ (reference sequence). The CDR3 nucleotides are TGTGCCAGCAGCCCCCCTATAGCGGGGCCCACAGATACGCAGTATTTT. Encoded protein: CASSPPIAGPTDTQYF.

V usage is TRBV29-1 and J usage is TRBJ2-1; 9 nucleotides line up with TRBD2. Germline CDR1 SQVTM, CDR2 ANQGSEA. Trimming took 8 bases from V and 0 from J; bases not matched to a gene: 14. CDR3 length: 17 residues. This CDR3 is CSSLWREGRGSYNEQFF. In DNA, the CDR3 is TGCAGCTCCTTGTGGCGGGAGGGCCGGGGCTCCTACAATGAGCAGTTCTTC.

The V call is TRBV14, the J call TRBJ1-2; 7 bases are a match to TRBD1. This CDR3 spans 16 amino acids. CDR1 is SGHDN and CDR2 is FVKESK in the germline V gene. The junction had 16 bases not matched to a gene; V was cut back by 4 bases and J by 8 bases. For the CDR3, the DNA is TGTGCCAGCAGCCCGACCCGAACCAGGGGGGGTTCCGGCTACACCTTC. Protein product: CASSPTRTRGGSGYTF.

The rearrangement uses TRBV28 and TRBJ2-1, with 8 bases that match TRBD1. CDR3 length equals 15 residues. Germline CDR1 and CDR2: MDHEN and SYDVKM. J gave up 7 bases and V 5 bases, and 10 bases lay outside the gene matches. CDR3 amino acids: CASSLGQGFYNEQFF. Written as DNA, the CDR3 is TGTGCCAGCAGTCTCGGACAGGGATTTTATAATGAGCAGTTCTTC.

This chain connects TRBV6-4 to TRBJ1-5, with D unclear. The CDR3 has 15 residues. CDR1 MRHNA and CDR2 SNTAGT come from the germline V gene. V was pared by 2 bases and J by 8 bases, with 16 bases between. The CDR3 reads CASSDGSGRTKPQHF. The CDR3 region has the DNA TGTGCCAGCAGTGACGGATCCGGACGCACGAAGCCCCAGCATTTT.

This clone was seen once. The gene calls are TRBV7-2 and TRBJ1-1; D is undetermined. The CDR3 has 15 amino acids. The germline CDR1 and CDR2 sequences are SGHTA and FQGNSA. Trimming cost V 3 bases and J 3 bases, with 14 bases left between them. The CDR3 DNA follows: TGTGCCAGCAGCTTTCGTCGTGAGCCCTACACTGAAGCTTTCTTT. It codes for CASSFRREPYTEAFF.

The chain links TRBV5-4 to TRBJ2-1; 7 bases match TRBD2. The trim removed 0 bases at V and 7 bases at J, leaving 16 bases unmatched. CDR1 is SGHNT, CDR2 YYREEE, per germline (reference sequence). This CDR3 comprises 18 residues. The CDR3 here is CASSLGGPAAPGRNEQFF. The CDR3 nucleotides read TGTGCCAGCAGCTTGGGGGGCCCGGCCGCTCCCGGGAGGAATGAGCAGTTCTTC.

This rearrangement joins TRBV19 to TRBJ2-3, with 10 nucleotides matching TRBD2. CDR1 and CDR2 from the germline V gene are LNHDA and SQIVND (reference sequence). V dropped 5 bases and J dropped 6; count of bases not matched to a gene: 5. CDR3 length: 14 amino acids. The CDR3 loop is CASSWASGSDTQYF. For the CDR3, the DNA is TGTGCCAGTAGTTGGGCTAGCGGGAGTGATACGCAGTATTTT.

The V and J genes are TRBV4-3 and TRBJ1-4; 8 bases are a match to TRBD1. The length of the CDR3 is 16 residues. V lost 3 bases, J lost 7 bases, and 10 bases stayed unmatched. The V gene's germline CDR1 is LGHNA and CDR2 YSLEER. CDR3 coding DNA: TGCGCCAGCAGCCAGTACACTTCAGGGGGCGTTGAAAAACTGTTTTTT. Translated, it gives CASSQYTSGGVEKLFF.

CDR3 region: CASIQNPGANVLTF. The DNA of the CDR3 is TGTGCCAGCATCCAGAACCCTGGGGCCAACGTCCTGACTTTC. The chain recombines TRBV2 with TRBJ2-6; D uncertain. Deletions cut 7 bases from V and 2 bases from J, with 9 bases between. The CDR3 consists of 14 residues. CDR1 and CDR2 (germline): SNHLY, FYNNEI.

The rearrangement links TRBV6-1 to TRBJ2-3, with TRBD1 matching 10 bases. Per germline, CDR1 MNHNS and CDR2 SASEGT. Trimming took 3 bases from V and 5 from J; bases not matched to a gene: 5. The CDR3 extends over 15 amino acids. The CDR3, as DNA: TGTGCCAGCAGTGACCGGGACAGGGGAATAGATACGCAGTATTTT. Amino acid sequence: CASSDRDRGIDTQYF.

The rearrangement uses TRBV5-1 and TRBJ2-1; TRBD1 is a possible D gene (6 bases). The CDR3 has 13 residues. CDR1 and CDR2 from the germline V gene are SGHRS and YFSETQ. V was pared by 4 bases and J by 10 bases, with 15 bases between. CDR3 region: CASSPGPTGEQFF. CDR3 nucleotide sequence: TGCGCCAGCAGCCCGGGGCCTACAGGGGAGCAGTTCTTC.

This rearrangement joins TRBV9 to TRBJ2-7; D could derive from TRBD1 or TRBD2 (5 bases each). The germline V and J ends were trimmed by 3 bases and 8 bases, with 18 bases remaining between them. Germline V lookup: CDR1 SGDLS, CDR2 YYNGEE. This CDR3 has 14 residues. The CDR3, as DNA: TGTGCCAGCAGCGCCGCAGGGACCCAGACGAAGCAGTACTTC. Its translation: CASSAAGTQTKQYF. The variable domain in full, completed from reference TRBV9 and TRBJ2-7, reads DSGVTQTPKHLITATGQRVTLRCSPRSGDLSVYWYQQSLDQGLQFLIQYYNGEERAKGNILERFSAQQFPDLHSELNLSSLELGDSALYFCASSAAGTQTKQYFGPGTRLTVT.

This chain connects TRBV7-6 to TRBJ1-1, with 7 bases that match TRBD1. This CDR3 has 13 amino acids. V shed 10 bases, J shed 0 bases, and the junction held 5 bases outside the gene matches. From germline, CDR1 is SGHVS and CDR2 FNYEAQ. CDR3 region: CATDREVNTEAFF. CDR3 coding DNA: TGTGCCACTGACAGGGAGGTGAACACTGAAGCTTTCTTT. Full variable domain (rest looked up from reference TRBV7-6 and TRBJ1-1): GAGVSQSPRYKVTKRGQDVALRCDPISGHVSLYWYRQALGQGPEFLTYFNYEAQQDKSGLPNDRFSAERPEGSISTLTIQRTEQRDSAMYRCATDREVNTEAFFGQGTRLTVV.